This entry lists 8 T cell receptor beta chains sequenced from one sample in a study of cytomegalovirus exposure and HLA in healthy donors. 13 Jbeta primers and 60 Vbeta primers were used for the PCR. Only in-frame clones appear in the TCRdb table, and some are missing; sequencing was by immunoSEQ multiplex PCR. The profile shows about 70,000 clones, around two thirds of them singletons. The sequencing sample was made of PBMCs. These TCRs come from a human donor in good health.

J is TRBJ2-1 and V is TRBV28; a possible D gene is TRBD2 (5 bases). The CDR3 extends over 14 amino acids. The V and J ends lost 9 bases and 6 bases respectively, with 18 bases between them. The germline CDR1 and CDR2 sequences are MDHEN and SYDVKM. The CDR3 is CASSTTSSSNEQFF. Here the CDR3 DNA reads TGTGCCAGTTCTACAACTAGTAGTTCCAATGAGCAGTTCTTC.

This chain's CDR3 is CAWSPSSGLAGGYRMSYNEQFF. The DNA of the CDR3 is TGTGCCTGGAGTCCCTCCTCCGGTCTAGCGGGAGGTTACCGGATGTCCTACAATGAGCAGTTCTTC. The chain is built from TRBV30 and TRBJ2-1, with 11 bases identical to TRBD2. The CDR3 spans 22 residues. The V segment lost 2 bases and the J segment 1 base; nucleotides outside the gene matches: 22. CDR1 and CDR2 (germline): GTSNPN, SVGIG (reference sequence).

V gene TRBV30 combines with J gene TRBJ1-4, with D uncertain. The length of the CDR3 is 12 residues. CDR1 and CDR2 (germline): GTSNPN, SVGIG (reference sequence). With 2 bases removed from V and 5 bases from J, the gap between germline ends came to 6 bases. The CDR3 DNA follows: TGTGCCTGGAGTCCCCAGAATGAAAAACTGTTTTTT. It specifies CAWSPQNEKLFF.

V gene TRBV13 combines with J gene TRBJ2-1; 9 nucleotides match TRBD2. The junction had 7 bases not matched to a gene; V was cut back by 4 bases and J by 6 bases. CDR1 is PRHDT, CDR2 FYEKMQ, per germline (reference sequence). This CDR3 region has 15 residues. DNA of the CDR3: TGTGCCAGCAGCTATAGCGGGAGAGAGGGCAATGAGCAGTTCTTC. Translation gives CASSYSGREGNEQFF.

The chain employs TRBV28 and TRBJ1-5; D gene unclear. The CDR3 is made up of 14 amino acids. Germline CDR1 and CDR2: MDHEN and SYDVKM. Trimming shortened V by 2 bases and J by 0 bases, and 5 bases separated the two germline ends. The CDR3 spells CASSLAVSNQPQHF. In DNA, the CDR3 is TGTGCCAGCAGTTTAGCAGTTAGCAATCAGCCCCAGCATTTT.

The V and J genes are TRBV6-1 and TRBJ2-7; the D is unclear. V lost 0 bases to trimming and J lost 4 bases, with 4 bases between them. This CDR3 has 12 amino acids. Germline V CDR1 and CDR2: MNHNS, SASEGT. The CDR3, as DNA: TGTGCCAGCAGTGAAGCGCGGTACGAGCAGTACTTC. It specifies CASSEARYEQYF.

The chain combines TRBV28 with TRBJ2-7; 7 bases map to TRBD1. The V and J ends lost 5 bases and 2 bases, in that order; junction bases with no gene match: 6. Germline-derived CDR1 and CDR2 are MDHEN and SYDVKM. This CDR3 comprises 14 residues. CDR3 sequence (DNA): TGTGCCAGCAGTACACAGGGGCGAACCTACGAGCAGTACTTC. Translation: CASSTQGRTYEQYF. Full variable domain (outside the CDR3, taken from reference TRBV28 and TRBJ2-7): DVKVTQSSRYLVKRTGEKVFLECVQDMDHENMFWYRQDPGLGLRLIYFSYDVKMKEKGDIPEGYSVSREKKERFSLILESASTNQTSMYLCASSTQGRTYEQYFGPGTRLTVT.

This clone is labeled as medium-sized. The CDR3 protein is CASSFTGSYEQYF. CDR3 DNA: TGTGCCAGCAGCTTTACAGGTTCCTACGAGCAGTACTTC. This rearrangement joins TRBV5-4 to TRBJ2-7; maybe TRBD1 (5 bases). The CDR3 is 13 amino acids. The germline V gene has CDR1 SGHNT and CDR2 YYREEE (reference sequence). V lost 2 bases to trimming and J lost 1 base, with 7 bases between them.